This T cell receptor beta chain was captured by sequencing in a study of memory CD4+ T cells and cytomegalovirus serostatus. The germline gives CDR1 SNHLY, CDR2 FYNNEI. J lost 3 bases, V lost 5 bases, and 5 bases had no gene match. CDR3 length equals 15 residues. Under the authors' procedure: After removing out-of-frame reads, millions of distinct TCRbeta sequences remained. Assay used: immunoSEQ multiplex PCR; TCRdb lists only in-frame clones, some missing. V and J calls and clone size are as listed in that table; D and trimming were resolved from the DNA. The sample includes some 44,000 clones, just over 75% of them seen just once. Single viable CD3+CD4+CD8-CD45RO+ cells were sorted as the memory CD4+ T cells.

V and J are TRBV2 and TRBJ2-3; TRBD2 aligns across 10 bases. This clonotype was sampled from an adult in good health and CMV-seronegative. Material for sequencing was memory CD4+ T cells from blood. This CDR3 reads CASSLQRGGTDTQYF. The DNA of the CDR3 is TGTGCCAGCAGTCTTCAGCGGGGGGGAACAGATACGCAGTATTTT.